The entry that follows covers one TCR beta chain sequence. Antigen unknown. The CDR3 spans 14 residues. Germline V gene lookup returns CDR1 SGHTA and CDR2 FQGNSA. Losses at the gene ends were 5 bases for V and 4 bases for J; bases not matched to a gene: 7. Each subset's genomic DNA was split evenly across several immunoSEQ plates. Only in-frame clones appear in the TCRdb table, and some are missing; sequencing was by immunoSEQ multiplex PCR. The sample shows approximately 1.4 million clones, 95% to 99% of them seen only once. The sample belongs to a study of shared clonotypes between healthy human individuals. Background on the study: Ranging from 18 to 49 in age, donors were two women and a few men.

Overall study results and limits: Naive subsets usually exceeded memory subsets in estimated richness. Researchers sampled only blood; tissue repertoires likely differ.

Sequencing input: naive CD4+ T cells sorted from blood. The subset was: CD45RA+ positively selected. V and J are TRBV7-2 and TRBJ1-2; 7 bases are shared with TRBD1. The receptor's source is a man aged 30 to 45 in good health. This chain's CDR3 is CASSIMRDSYGYTF. DNA for the CDR3: TGTGCCAGCAGCATCATGAGGGACAGCTATGGCTACACCTTC.